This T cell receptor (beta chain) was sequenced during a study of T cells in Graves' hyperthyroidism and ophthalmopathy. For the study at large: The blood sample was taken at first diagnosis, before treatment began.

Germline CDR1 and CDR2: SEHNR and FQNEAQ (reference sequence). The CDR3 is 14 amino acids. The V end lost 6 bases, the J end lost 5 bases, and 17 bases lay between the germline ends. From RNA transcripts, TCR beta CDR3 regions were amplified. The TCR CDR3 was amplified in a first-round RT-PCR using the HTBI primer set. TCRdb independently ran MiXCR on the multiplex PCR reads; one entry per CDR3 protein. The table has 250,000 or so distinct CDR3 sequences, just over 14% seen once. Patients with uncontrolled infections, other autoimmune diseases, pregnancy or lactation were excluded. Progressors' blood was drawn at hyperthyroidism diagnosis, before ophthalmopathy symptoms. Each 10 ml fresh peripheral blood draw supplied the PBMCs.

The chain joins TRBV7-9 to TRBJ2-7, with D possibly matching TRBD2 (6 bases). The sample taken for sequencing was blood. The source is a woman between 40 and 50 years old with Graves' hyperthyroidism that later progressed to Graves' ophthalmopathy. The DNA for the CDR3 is TGTGCCAGCAGTCGATGGGGGGAGTTCGACGAGCAGTACTTC. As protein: CASSRWGEFDEQYF.